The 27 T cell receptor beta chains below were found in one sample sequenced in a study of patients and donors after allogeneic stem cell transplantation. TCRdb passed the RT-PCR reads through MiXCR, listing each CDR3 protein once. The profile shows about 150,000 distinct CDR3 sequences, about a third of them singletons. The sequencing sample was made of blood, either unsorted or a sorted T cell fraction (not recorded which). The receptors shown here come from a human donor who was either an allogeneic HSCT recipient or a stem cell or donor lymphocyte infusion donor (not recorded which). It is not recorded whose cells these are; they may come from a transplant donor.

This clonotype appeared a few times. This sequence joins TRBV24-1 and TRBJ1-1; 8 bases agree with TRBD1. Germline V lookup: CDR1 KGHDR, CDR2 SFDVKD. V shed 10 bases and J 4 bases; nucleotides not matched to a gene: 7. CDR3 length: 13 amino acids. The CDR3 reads CATRQGRFTEAFF. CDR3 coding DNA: TGTGCCACGAGACAGGGGAGATTCACTGAAGCTTTCTTT.

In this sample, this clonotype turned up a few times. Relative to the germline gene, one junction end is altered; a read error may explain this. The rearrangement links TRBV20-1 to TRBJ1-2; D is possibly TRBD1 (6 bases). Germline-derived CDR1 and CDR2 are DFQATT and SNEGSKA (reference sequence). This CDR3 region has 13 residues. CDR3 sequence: CSARGPGDYGYTF. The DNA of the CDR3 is TGCAGTGCAAGAGGGCCAGGGGACTATGGCTACACCTTC.

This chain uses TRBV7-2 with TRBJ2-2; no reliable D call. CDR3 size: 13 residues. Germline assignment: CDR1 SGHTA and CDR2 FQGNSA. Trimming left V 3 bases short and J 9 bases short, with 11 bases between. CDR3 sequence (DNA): TGTGCCAGCAGCTTGGCCACCGTCCGGGAGCTGTTTTTT. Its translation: CASSLATVRELFF.

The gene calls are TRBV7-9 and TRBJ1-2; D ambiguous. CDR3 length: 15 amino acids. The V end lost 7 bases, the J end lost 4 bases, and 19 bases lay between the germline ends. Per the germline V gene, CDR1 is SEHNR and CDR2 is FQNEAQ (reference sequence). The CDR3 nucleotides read TGTGCCAGCACCCGAACCATTGGGGTCACCTATGGCTACACCTTC. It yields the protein CASTRTIGVTYGYTF.

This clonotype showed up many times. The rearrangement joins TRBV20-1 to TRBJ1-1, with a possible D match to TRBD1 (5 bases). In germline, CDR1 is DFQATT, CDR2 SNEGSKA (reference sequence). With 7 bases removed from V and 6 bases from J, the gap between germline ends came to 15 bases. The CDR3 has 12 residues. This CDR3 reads CSVGRRGPEAFF. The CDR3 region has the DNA TGCAGTGTGGGGCGCCGAGGGCCTGAAGCTTTCTTT.

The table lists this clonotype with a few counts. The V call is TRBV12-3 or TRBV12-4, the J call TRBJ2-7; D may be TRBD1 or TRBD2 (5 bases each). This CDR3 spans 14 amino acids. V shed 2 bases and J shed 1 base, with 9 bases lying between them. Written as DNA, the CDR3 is TGTGCCAGCAGTTTACGGGGCCGATCCTACGAGCAGTACGTC. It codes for CASSLRGRSYEQYV.

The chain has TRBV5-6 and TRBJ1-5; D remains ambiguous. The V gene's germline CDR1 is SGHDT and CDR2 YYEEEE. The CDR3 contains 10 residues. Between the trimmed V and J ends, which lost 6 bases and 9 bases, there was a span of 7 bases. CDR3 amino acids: CASTPRPQHF. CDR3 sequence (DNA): TGTGCCAGCACCCCCCGGCCCCAGCATTTT. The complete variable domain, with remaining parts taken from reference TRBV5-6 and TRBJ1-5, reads DAGVTQSPTHLIKTRGQQVTLRCSPKSGHDTVSWYQQALGQGPQFIFQYYEEEERQRGNFPDRFSGHQFPNYSSELNVNALLLGDSALYLCASTPRPQHFGDGTRLSIL.

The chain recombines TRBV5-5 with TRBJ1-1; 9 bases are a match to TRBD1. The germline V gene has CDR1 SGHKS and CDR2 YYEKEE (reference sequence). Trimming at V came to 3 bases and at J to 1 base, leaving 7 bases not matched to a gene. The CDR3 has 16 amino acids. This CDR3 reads CASSWTGAMENTEAFF. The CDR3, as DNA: TGTGCCAGCAGCTGGACAGGGGCCATGGAGAACACTGAAGCTTTCTTT.

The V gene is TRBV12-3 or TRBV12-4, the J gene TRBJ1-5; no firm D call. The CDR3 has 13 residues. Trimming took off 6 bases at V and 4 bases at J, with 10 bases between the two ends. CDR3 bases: TGTGCCAGCAGCGAGTACTGGAATCAGCCCCAGCATTTT. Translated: CASSEYWNQPQHF.

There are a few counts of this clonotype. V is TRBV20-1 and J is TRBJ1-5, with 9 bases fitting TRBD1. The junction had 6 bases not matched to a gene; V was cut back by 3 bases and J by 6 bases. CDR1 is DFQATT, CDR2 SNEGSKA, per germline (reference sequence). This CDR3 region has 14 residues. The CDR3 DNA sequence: TGCAGTGCTAGCGGGGACAGGGAAGTTCAGCCCCAGCATTTT. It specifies CSASGDREVQPQHF.

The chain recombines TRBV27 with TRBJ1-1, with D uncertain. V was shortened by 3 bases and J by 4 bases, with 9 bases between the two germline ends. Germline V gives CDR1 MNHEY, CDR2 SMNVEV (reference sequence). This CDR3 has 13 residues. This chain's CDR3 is CASSFQARTEAFF. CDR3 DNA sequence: TGTGCCAGCAGTTTCCAGGCTCGCACTGAAGCTTTCTTT.

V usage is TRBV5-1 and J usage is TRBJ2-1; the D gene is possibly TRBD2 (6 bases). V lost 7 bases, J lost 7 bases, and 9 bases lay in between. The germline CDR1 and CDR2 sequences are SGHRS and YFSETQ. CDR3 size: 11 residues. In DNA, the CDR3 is TGCGCCAGCCGGGAGTCGAATGAGCAGTTCTTC. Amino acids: CASRESNEQFF.

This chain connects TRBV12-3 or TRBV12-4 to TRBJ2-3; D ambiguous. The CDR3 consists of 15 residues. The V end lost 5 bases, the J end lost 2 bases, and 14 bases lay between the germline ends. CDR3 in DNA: TGTGCCAGCAGTATCGGGTCTCTTTTCACAGATACGCAGTATTTT. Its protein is CASSIGSLFTDTQYF.

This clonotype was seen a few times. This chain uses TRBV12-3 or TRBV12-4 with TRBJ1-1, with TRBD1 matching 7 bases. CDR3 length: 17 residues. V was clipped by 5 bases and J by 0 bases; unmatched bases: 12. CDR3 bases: TGTGCCAGCAGTCCCTTGGGAGGGGGCGAGGTGAACACTGAAGCTTTCTTT. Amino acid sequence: CASSPLGGGEVNTEAFF.

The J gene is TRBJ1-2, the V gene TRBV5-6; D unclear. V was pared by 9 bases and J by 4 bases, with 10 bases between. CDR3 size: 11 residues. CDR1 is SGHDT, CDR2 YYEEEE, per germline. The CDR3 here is CATPTPYGYTF. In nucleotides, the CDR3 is TGTGCCACCCCGACGCCCTATGGCTACACCTTC.

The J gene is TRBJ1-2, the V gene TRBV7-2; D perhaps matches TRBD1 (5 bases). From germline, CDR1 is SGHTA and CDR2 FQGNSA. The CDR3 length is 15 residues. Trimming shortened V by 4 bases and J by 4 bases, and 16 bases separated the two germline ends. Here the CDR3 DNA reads TGTGCCAGCAGCTATAAGACAGTGTATGGCTATGGCTACACCTTC. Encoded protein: CASSYKTVYGYGYTF.

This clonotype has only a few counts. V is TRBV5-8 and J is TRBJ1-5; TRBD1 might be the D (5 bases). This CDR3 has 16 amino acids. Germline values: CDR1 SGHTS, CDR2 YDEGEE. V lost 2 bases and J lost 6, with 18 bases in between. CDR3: CASSFLPGSDIQPQHF. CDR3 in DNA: TGTGCCAGCAGCTTTCTGCCAGGGAGTGATATTCAGCCCCAGCATTTT.

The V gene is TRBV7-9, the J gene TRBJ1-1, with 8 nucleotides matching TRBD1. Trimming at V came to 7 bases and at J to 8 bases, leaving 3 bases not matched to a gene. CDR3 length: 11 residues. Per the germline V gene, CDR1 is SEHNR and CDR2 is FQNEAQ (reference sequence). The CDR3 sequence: CASTRQGEAFF. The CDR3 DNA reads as TGTGCCAGCACTAGACAGGGGGAAGCTTTCTTT. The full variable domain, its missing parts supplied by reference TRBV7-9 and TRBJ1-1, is DTGVSQNPRHKITKRGQNVTFRCDPISEHNRLYWYRQTLGQGPEFLTYFQNEAQLEKSRLLSDRFSAERPKGSFSTLEIQRTEQGDSAMYLCASTRQGEAFFGQGTRLTVV.

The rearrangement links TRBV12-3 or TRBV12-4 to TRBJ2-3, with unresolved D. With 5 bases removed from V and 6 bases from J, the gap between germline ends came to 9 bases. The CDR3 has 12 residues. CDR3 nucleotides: TGTGCCAGCAGTGGGTCATCCGATACGCAGTATTTT. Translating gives CASSGSSDTQYF.

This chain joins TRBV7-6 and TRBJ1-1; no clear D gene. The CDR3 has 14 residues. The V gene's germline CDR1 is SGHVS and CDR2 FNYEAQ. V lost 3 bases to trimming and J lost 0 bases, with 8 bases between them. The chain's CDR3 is CASSFNHLNTEAFF. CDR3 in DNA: TGTGCCAGCAGCTTTAACCACCTGAACACTGAAGCTTTCTTT.

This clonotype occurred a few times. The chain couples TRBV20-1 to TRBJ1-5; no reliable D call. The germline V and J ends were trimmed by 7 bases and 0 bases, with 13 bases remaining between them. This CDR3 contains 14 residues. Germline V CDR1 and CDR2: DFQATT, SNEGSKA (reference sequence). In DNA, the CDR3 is TGCAGTGTGGGGATTGAGTATAGCAATCAGCCCCAGCATTTT. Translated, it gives CSVGIEYSNQPQHF.

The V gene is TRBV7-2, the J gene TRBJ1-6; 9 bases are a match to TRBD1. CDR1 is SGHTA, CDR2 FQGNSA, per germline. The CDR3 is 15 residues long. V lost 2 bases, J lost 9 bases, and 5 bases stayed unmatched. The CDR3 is CASSLTGGPLSPLHF. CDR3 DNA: TGTGCCAGCAGCTTAACAGGGGGCCCACTTTCACCCCTCCACTTT. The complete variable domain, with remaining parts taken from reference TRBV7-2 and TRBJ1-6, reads GAGVSQSPSNKVTEKGKDVELRCDPISGHTALYWYRQSLGQGLEFLIYFQGNSAPDKSGLPSDRFSAERTGGSVSTLTIQRTQQEDSAVYLCASSLTGGPLSPLHFGNGTRLTVT.

The DNA for the CDR3 is TGCGCCAGCAGCCAAGTCATCTTGGACAAGATGAACACCGGGGAGCTGTTTTTT. Translating it yields CASSQVILDKMNTGELFF. The chain is built from TRBV4-3 and TRBJ2-2, with TRBD1 as a possible D gene (5 bases). The CDR3 is 18 amino acids. With 1 base removed from V and 1 base from J, the gap between germline ends came to 16 bases. Germline CDR1 is LGHNA and CDR2 is YSLEER.

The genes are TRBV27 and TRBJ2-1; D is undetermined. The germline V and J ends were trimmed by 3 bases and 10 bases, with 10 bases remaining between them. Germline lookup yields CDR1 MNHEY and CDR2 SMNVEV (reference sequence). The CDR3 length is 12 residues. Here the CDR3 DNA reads TGTGCCAGCAGTTTTTCCCCCGCGGAGCAGTTCTTC. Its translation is CASSFSPAEQFF.

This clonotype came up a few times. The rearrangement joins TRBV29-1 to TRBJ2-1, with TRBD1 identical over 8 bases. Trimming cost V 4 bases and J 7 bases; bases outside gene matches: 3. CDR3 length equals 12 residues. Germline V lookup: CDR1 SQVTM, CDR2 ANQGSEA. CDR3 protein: CSVVWTGNEQFF. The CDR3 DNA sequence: TGCAGCGTTGTCTGGACAGGGAATGAGCAGTTCTTC.

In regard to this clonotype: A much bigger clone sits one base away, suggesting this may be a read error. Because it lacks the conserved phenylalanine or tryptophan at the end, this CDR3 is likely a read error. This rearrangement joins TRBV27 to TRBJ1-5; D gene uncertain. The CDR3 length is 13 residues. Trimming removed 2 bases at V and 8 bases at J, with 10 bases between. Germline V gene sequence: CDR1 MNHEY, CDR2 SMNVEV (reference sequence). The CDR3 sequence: CASSLGPNEPQHL. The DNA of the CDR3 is TGTGCCAGCAGTTTAGGGCCCAACGAGCCCCAGCATTTG.

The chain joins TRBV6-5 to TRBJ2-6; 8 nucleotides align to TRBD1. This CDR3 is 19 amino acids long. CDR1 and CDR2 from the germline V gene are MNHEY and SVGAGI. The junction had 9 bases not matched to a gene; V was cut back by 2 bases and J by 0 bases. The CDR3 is CASSYAGDRGRSGANVLTF. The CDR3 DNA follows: TGTGCCAGCAGTTACGCAGGTGACAGGGGCCGCTCTGGGGCCAACGTCCTGACTTTC.